This is a list of T cell receptor beta chains from one sample in a study of blood T cell repertoires in COVID-19. This table comes from immunoSEQ multiplex PCR, and its TCRdb copy is limited to in-frame clones, with some not included. The table has a few hundred thousand clones, around 83% seen once. Sequencing was carried out using PBMCs or T cells enriched from blood (not recorded which). Receptors originate from a woman aged 45 to 65 who had recovered from COVID-19. Each CDR3 is given with its conserved first and last residue. The D gene is left open where the match is weak. The size field is filled for only some rows; it gives once, few, many or a size class.

V gene,D gene,clone size,CDR3 protein
TRBV11-2,NA,NA,CASSLEGRGSSYEQYF
TRBV5-1,NA,NA,CASERATNTGELFF
TRBV7-2,NA,NA,CASSLSPGRNEKLFF
TRBV23-1,TRBD1,NA,CASIPTGDGGYTF
TRBV7-9,NA,few,CASSLETVAEQFF
TRBV19,TRBD1,NA,CASSPGTGARLAIYF
TRBV6-5,NA,once,CASGGAGYEQYF
TRBV4-1,TRBD1,NA,CASSPHTGAFTF
TRBV4-1,NA,NA,CASSQTRQTYQPQHF
TRBV10-3,TRBD2,NA,CAIGSGADDEQFF
TRBV7-9,NA,NA,CASSITPGQGLNYGYTF
TRBV27,NA,NA,CASSSDGGAQHF
TRBV5-1,TRBD2,once,CASSLFGTSGRALYNEQFF
TRBV4-3,TRBD1,NA,CASSTRDREVDTEAFF
TRBV7-2,TRBD2,once,CASSLVGTSGGAETQYF
TRBV25-1,NA,NA,CASRPPVEGYGYTF
TRBV7-2,NA,many,CASSLNRPNGMQYF
TRBV27,TRBD2,NA,CASSLGLATDTQYF
TRBV7-3,TRBD2,few,CASSPGLAGEFEQYF
TRBV11-3,NA,many,CASGHGGGTEAFF
TRBV7-2,NA,NA,CASSFLPDTQYF
TRBV6-1,TRBD2,NA,CASSELLAGGKNEQFF
TRBV6-5,NA,NA,CASSSAPGGEQFF
TRBV6-2/TRBV6-3,NA,once,CASSSNPQYEAFF